The rows below give T cell receptor beta chains drawn from one sample of a study of cytotoxic CD8 clonotypes in ibrutinib-treated CLL. The protocol was immunoSEQ multiplex PCR, while the TCRdb copy is restricted to in-frame clones and leaves out a portion. The repertoire holds fewer than 400,000 clones, with roughly 71% as singletons. The sample in question was PBMCs, obtained after 36 months of ibrutinib treatment. These receptors were taken from a human donor with chronic lymphocytic leukemia. CDR3s include the opening cysteine and the closing phenylalanine or tryptophan. A D gene is named only where the DNA matches it firmly. Where a row states a size, it is once, few, many or the class of an expanded clone; other rows omit it.

length: 15
J: TRBJ1-6
D: .
size: .
V: TRBV4-1
DNA: TGCGCCAGCAGCCCCGAGGGGGGATGGAATTCACCCCTCCACTTT
CDR3: CASSPEGGWNSPLHF

length: 14
J: TRBJ2-3
D: .
size: .
V: TRBV29-1
DNA: TGCAGCGTGCCCCGGGGGCGAGGCACAGATACGCAGTATTTT
CDR3: CSVPRGRGTDTQYF

length: 12
J: TRBJ1-1
D: .
size: once
V: TRBV29-1
DNA: TGCAGCGTTGAAAAGGAGACCCATGAAGCTTTCTTT
CDR3: CSVEKETHEAFF

length: 13
J: TRBJ2-7
D: .
size: .
V: TRBV5-4
DNA: TGTGCCAGCAGCTTGGGGGCAGTATACGAGCAGTACTTC
CDR3: CASSLGAVYEQYF

length: 14
J: TRBJ1-2
D: TRBD1
size: .
V: TRBV18
DNA: TGTGCCAGCTCACCGAGGGACAGGGTCCACGGCTACACCTTC
CDR3: CASSPRDRVHGYTF

length: 13
J: TRBJ2-7
D: .
size: .
V: TRBV30
DNA: TGTGCCTGGAGTCCGCGCGGGGCCTACGAGCAGTACTTC
CDR3: CAWSPRGAYEQYF

length: 13
J: TRBJ2-1
D: .
size: .
V: TRBV2
DNA: TGTGCCAGCAATCAGGGTTCGGGTAAGGAGCAGTTCTTC
CDR3: CASNQGSGKEQFF

length: 15
J: TRBJ1-5
D: .
size: .
V: TRBV19
DNA: TGTGCCAGTAGTATTCGGGGTCCCGCCGGACAGCCCCAGCATTTT
CDR3: CASSIRGPAGQPQHF

length: 14
J: TRBJ2-3
D: TRBD2
size: .
V: TRBV7-3
DNA: TGTGCCAGCAGCTTAGGGTGGGAGGGCGATACGCAGTATTTT
CDR3: CASSLGWEGDTQYF

length: 15
J: TRBJ1-1
D: TRBD1
size: .
V: TRBV4-1
DNA: TGCGCCAGCAGCCTAACGGGACAGTCGAACACTGAAGCTTTCTTT
CDR3: CASSLTGQSNTEAFF

length: 16
J: TRBJ2-5
D: TRBD2
size: .
V: TRBV7-9
DNA: TGTGCCAGCATTCGGGGACTAGCGGGAGAAGAAGAGACCCAGTACTTC
CDR3: CASIRGLAGEEETQYF

length: 15
J: TRBJ2-7
D: .
size: .
V: TRBV5-1
DNA: TGCGCCAGCAGCTTAGGAGGGACGACGCGCTACGAGCAGTACTTC
CDR3: CASSLGGTTRYEQYF

length: 15
J: TRBJ1-4
D: .
size: once
V: TRBV2
DNA: TGTGCCAGCAGTGAAGCAGAGGCTTGGAATGAAAAACTGTTTTTT
CDR3: CASSEAEAWNEKLFF

length: 16
J: TRBJ1-4
D: .
size: .
V: TRBV7-9
DNA: TGTGCCAGCAGCTTACAAGGCGGTCCAACTAATGAAAAACTGTTTTTT
CDR3: CASSLQGGPTNEKLFF

length: 16
J: TRBJ1-4
D: .
size: .
V: TRBV15
DNA: TGTGCCACCAGCAGAGGTGGGGCAGGGGTCGTCGAAAAACTGTTTTTT
CDR3: CATSRGGAGVVEKLFF

length: 15
J: TRBJ1-5
D: TRBD1
size: .
V: TRBV4-1
DNA: TGCGCCAGCAGCCAATTGCCGGGACAGGGGCAGCCCCAGCATTTT
CDR3: CASSQLPGQGQPQHF

length: 13
J: TRBJ2-7
D: TRBD1
size: once
V: TRBV28
DNA: TGTGCCAGCAGATCACTCAGGGGGCATTGGGAGTACTTC
CDR3: CASRSLRGHWEYF

length: 13
J: TRBJ2-7
D: .
size: .
V: TRBV13
DNA: TGTGCCAGCAGCCAAGCAGGGTCCTACGAGCAGTACTTC
CDR3: CASSQAGSYEQYF

length: 14
J: TRBJ2-5
D: .
size: .
V: TRBV9
DNA: TGTGCCAGCAGCGTTGGTACAGGGTTTGAGACCCAGTACTTC
CDR3: CASSVGTGFETQYF

length: 16
J: TRBJ1-2
D: TRBD1
size: .
V: TRBV5-1
DNA: TGCGCCAGCAGCCCCCCTAGGGACAGTGGGCCCGGTGGCTACACCTTC
CDR3: CASSPPRDSGPGGYTF

length: 14
J: TRBJ2-7
D: .
size: .
V: TRBV29-1
DNA: TGCAGCGTTGCGGGGGACCCAAGCTCCTACGAGCAGTACTTC
CDR3: CSVAGDPSSYEQYF

length: 15
J: TRBJ1-1
D: .
size: few
V: TRBV4-2
DNA: TGTGCCAGCAGCCAAGATCGGTGGATGAACACTGAAGCTTTCTTT
CDR3: CASSQDRWMNTEAFF

length: 15
J: TRBJ2-2
D: TRBD2
size: .
V: TRBV6-4
DNA: TGTGCCAGCAGTGAGGGGGGGGGTAACACCGGGGAGCTGTTTTTT
CDR3: CASSEGGGNTGELFF

length: 13
J: TRBJ1-1
D: .
size: .
V: TRBV29-1
DNA: TGCAGCGTTGATATCGACAGGATCACTGAAGCTTTCTTT
CDR3: CSVDIDRITEAFF

length: 16
J: TRBJ2-1
D: .
size: .
V: TRBV19
DNA: TGTGCCAGTAGTATAGCAGATACCGGGAGATACAATGAGCAGTTCTTC
CDR3: CASSIADTGRYNEQFF

length: 16
J: TRBJ1-2
D: TRBD1
size: .
V: TRBV19
DNA: TGTGCCAGTAGTATGGACAGGAAACCAACTAACTATGGCTACACCTTC
CDR3: CASSMDRKPTNYGYTF

length: 14
J: TRBJ2-5
D: .
size: .
V: TRBV5-6
DNA: TGTGCCAGCAGCCGTCTGGCAGGGGAAGAGACCCAGTACTTC
CDR3: CASSRLAGEETQYF

length: 15
J: TRBJ1-1
D: TRBD1
size: .
V: TRBV29-1
DNA: TGCAGCGCTAGCCGGGACAGGGGGCCGAACACTGAAGCTTTCTTT
CDR3: CSASRDRGPNTEAFF

length: 16
J: TRBJ2-3
D: .
size: few
V: TRBV11-2
DNA: TGTGCCAGCAGCTTAGTTGTCGGGACTGTTCTTCATACGCAGTATTTT
CDR3: CASSLVVGTVLHTQYF

length: 14
J: TRBJ1-4
D: TRBD1
size: .
V: TRBV2
DNA: TGTGCCAGCAGAGGACAGGCTTTTGATGAAAAACTGTTTTTT
CDR3: CASRGQAFDEKLFF

length: 12
J: TRBJ1-2
D: .
size: few
V: TRBV9
DNA: TGTGCCAGCAGCCGAAGCGCCTATGGCTACACCTTC
CDR3: CASSRSAYGYTF

length: 14
J: TRBJ2-7
D: .
size: few
V: TRBV5-1
DNA: TGCGCCAGCAGCTTGACAGGGACTGCCTACGAGCAGTACTTC
CDR3: CASSLTGTAYEQYF

length: 14
J: TRBJ2-7
D: TRBD1
size: .
V: TRBV6-5
DNA: TGTGCCAGCAGTGTTGGACAGGGTCTGTACGAGCAGTACTTC
CDR3: CASSVGQGLYEQYF

length: 16
J: TRBJ1-1
D: .
size: few
V: TRBV21-1
DNA: TGTGCCAGCAGCAAAGTACCGGGAATGGAGCACACTGAAGCTTTCTTT
CDR3: CASSKVPGMEHTEAFF

length: 15
J: TRBJ2-4
D: TRBD1
size: .
V: TRBV9
DNA: TGTGCCAGCAGCACTACAGGGGAACTCAAAAACATTCAGTACTTC
CDR3: CASSTTGELKNIQYF

length: 13
J: TRBJ1-2
D: .
size: .
V: TRBV2
DNA: TGTGCCAGCAGTGATGGGGCTGGGTTTGGCTACACCTTC
CDR3: CASSDGAGFGYTF

length: 14
J: TRBJ1-5
D: .
size: .
V: TRBV6-5
DNA: TGTGCCAGCAGCCAAAACAGGGAGGGATGGCCCCAGCATTTT
CDR3: CASSQNREGWPQHF

length: 15
J: TRBJ2-3
D: TRBD1
size: once
V: TRBV2
DNA: TGTGCCAGCAGTAACAACAGGGGAGTGGGAGATACGCAGTATTTT
CDR3: CASSNNRGVGDTQYF

length: 12
J: TRBJ2-2
D: .
size: .
V: TRBV7-6
DNA: TGTGCCAGCAGCAGGAACACCGGGGAGCTGTTTTTT
CDR3: CASSRNTGELFF

length: 16
J: TRBJ2-1
D: TRBD2
size: .
V: TRBV10-3
DNA: TGTGCCATCAGTGGTGTGGGAGGGTCCTCCTACAATGAGCAGTTCTTC
CDR3: CAISGVGGSSYNEQFF

length: 15
J: TRBJ2-2
D: .
size: .
V: TRBV2
DNA: TGTGCCAGCAAGTGGGGGACGGTGAACACCGGGGAGCTGTTTTTT
CDR3: CASKWGTVNTGELFF

length: 16
J: TRBJ1-3
D: .
size: .
V: TRBV4-3
DNA: TGCGCCAGCAGCCAAGATAGGAAGTACTCTGGAAACACCATATATTTT
CDR3: CASSQDRKYSGNTIYF

length: 14
J: TRBJ1-3
D: .
size: .
V: TRBV19
DNA: TGTGCCAGTAGTAGACCGAGCTCTGGAAACACCATATATTTT
CDR3: CASSRPSSGNTIYF

length: 15
J: TRBJ1-4
D: .
size: .
V: TRBV6-1
DNA: TGTGCCAGCAGTGGGGATCAGGGGTCGAATGAAAAACTGTTTTTT
CDR3: CASSGDQGSNEKLFF

length: 17
J: TRBJ2-3
D: .
size: .
V: TRBV11-2
DNA: TGTGCCAGCAAATCTAGGTGGCGGAGCCCCGACACAGATACGCAGTATTTT
CDR3: CASKSRWRSPDTDTQYF

length: 11
J: TRBJ2-7
D: .
size: .
V: TRBV29-1
DNA: TGCAGCGTGCACGATGTCTACGAGCAGTACTTC
CDR3: CSVHDVYEQYF

length: 11
J: TRBJ1-1
D: .
size: .
V: TRBV28
DNA: TGTGCCAGCAGTTTTGGACTAGAAGCTTTCTTT
CDR3: CASSFGLEAFF

length: 16
J: TRBJ1-5
D: TRBD1
size: few
V: TRBV19
DNA: TGTGCCAGTAGTATAGGACAGGGGGTTGGCAATCAGCCCCAGCATTTT
CDR3: CASSIGQGVGNQPQHF

length: 14
J: TRBJ1-5
D: .
size: .
V: TRBV27
DNA: TGTGCCAGTATGGACGGCTATAGCAATCAGCCCCAGCATTTT
CDR3: CASMDGYSNQPQHF

length: 15
J: TRBJ1-4
D: TRBD1
size: .
V: TRBV5-1
DNA: TGCGCCAGCAGCTGGGGACAGTTGGTTCGTGAAAAACTGTTTTTT
CDR3: CASSWGQLVREKLFF

length: 13
J: TRBJ1-5
D: .
size: .
V: TRBV6-5
DNA: TGTGCCAGCGCACGGACAGTCAATCAGCCCCAGCATTTT
CDR3: CASARTVNQPQHF

length: 16
J: TRBJ1-4
D: TRBD1
size: .
V: TRBV7-9
DNA: TGTGCCAGCAGCTTAGGGGGGACAGGCCTAAATGAAAAACTGTTTTTT
CDR3: CASSLGGTGLNEKLFF

length: 15
J: TRBJ2-7
D: .
size: .
V: TRBV18
DNA: TGTGCCAGCTCACCTCTTCGTCAGGGCTCCTACGAGCAGTACTTC
CDR3: CASSPLRQGSYEQYF

length: 9
J: TRBJ2-1
D: .
size: .
V: TRBV6-5
DNA: TGTGCCAGCTACAATGAGCAGTTCTTC
CDR3: CASYNEQFF

length: 14
J: TRBJ2-7
D: .
size: .
V: TRBV14
DNA: TGTGCCAGCAGCCAAGATGGAGGCAGATACGAGCAGTACTTC
CDR3: CASSQDGGRYEQYF

length: 13
J: TRBJ2-5
D: TRBD2
size: .
V: TRBV15
DNA: TGTGCCACCAGCAGGCCCGGGGGGGGGAAAAGGTACTTC
CDR3: CATSRPGGGKRYF

length: 16
J: TRBJ2-6
D: .
size: .
V: TRBV4-1
DNA: TGCGCCAGCAGCCAAGAGCCGAGAACTGGGGCCAACGTCCTGACTTTC
CDR3: CASSQEPRTGANVLTF